This paragraph covers one T cell receptor (beta chain) sequence. This record comes from a study of blood T cell repertoires in COVID-19. About the study: From the United States, Italy and Spain came samples of acute and convalescent COVID-19. PBMCs, B-cell-depleted T cells, or T cells were the source of the cDNA or gDNA that made up the material.

Under the authors' procedure: Amplification of reference gene primers provided the estimated nucleated cell counts. Clones were sequenced by immunoSEQ multiplex PCR, and TCRdb holds only the in-frame ones, with some missing. D and trimming were read from the DNA, whereas the V and J calls and clone size are those reported in that table. The profile covers fewer than 50,000 clones, with about 86% appearing a single time and 44% taken by the ten largest. Source material: peripheral blood. The sequence came from a woman older than 75 with active or convalescent COVID-19.

The CDR3 loop reads CASTSSGQGGGNGYGYTF. For the CDR3, the DNA is TGTGCCAGCACCAGTTCAGGACAGGGGGGTGGGAACGGCTATGGCTACACCTTC. The chain links TRBV28 to TRBJ1-2, with 10 positions matching TRBD1. This CDR3 contains 18 residues. Germline V gene data show CDR1 as MDHEN and CDR2 as SYDVKM. Trimming cost V 7 bases and J 4 bases; bases outside gene matches: 18.